The next 6 T cell receptor beta chains were all read from a single sample in a study of blood T cells in healthy people across ages. Primed by a sample-barcoded 5' primer and a J-beta primer mix, a second PCR proceeded for roughly 6 to 12 cycles. A single record per CDR3 protein comes from TCRdb applying MiXCR to the 5' RACE reads. Here the sample spans around 1,000,000 distinct CDR3 sequences, approximately 25% being singletons. The same specimen was also included in a second study, on T cells of mothers and their children.

What was sequenced was blood. These receptors were taken from a girl aged 2-10 years in good health.

This clonotype was counted a few times. The chain uses TRBV15 and TRBJ1-4, with unresolved D. The CDR3 spans 13 residues. The ends were cut back, 0 bases at V and 5 bases at J, with 4 bases in the middle. Germline loops: CDR1 LNHNV, CDR2 YYDKDF (reference sequence). CDR3 sequence (DNA): TGTGCCACCAGCAGAGATCGGAATGAAAAACTGTTTTTT. It specifies CATSRDRNEKLFF. Full variable domain (rest looked up from reference TRBV15 and TRBJ1-4): DAMVIQNPRYQVTQFGKPVTLSCSQTLNHNVMYWYQQKSSQAPKLLFHYYDKDFNNEADTPDNFQSRRPNTSFCFLDIRSPGLGDTAMYLCATSRDRNEKLFFGSGTQLSVL.

This chain uses TRBV6-1 with TRBJ1-4; a weak D match, TRBD1 (5 bases). Trimming took 7 bases from V and 7 from J, leaving 13 bases between them. The V gene's germline CDR1 is MNHNS and CDR2 SASEGT. There are 13 residues in the CDR3. CDR3 sequence reads: CASTFGGGEKLFF. The CDR3 DNA reads TGTGCCAGCACGTTCGGGGGAGGTGAAAAACTGTTTTTT.

J is TRBJ1-4 and V is TRBV6-6; the match to TRBD1 covers 7 bases. This CDR3 is 16 amino acids long. The germline gives CDR1 MNHNY, CDR2 SVGAGI (reference sequence). V dropped 0 bases and J dropped 8; count of bases not matched to a gene: 9. CDR3 loop: CASSYSSHRGREKLFF. CDR3 in DNA: TGTGCCAGCAGTTACTCGAGCCACAGGGGAAGAGAAAAACTGTTTTTT.

As regards this clonotype: The junction departs from germline at one end; a sequencing error may be responsible. The chain links TRBV4-1 to TRBJ2-7; D is unclear. The germline CDR1 and CDR2 sequences are MGHRA and YSYEKL. CDR3 size: 15 residues. CDR3 sequence (DNA): TGCGCCAGCAGCCCCAAACAGCTCAGCTCCTACGAGCACTACTTC. The encoded protein is CASSPKQLSSYEHYF.

The V gene is TRBV20-1, the J gene TRBJ2-1; D uncertain. The ends were cut back, 3 bases at V and 5 bases at J, with 5 bases in the middle. CDR3 length: 11 residues. Per the germline V gene, CDR1 is DFQATT and CDR2 is SNEGSKA (reference sequence). For the CDR3, the DNA is TGCAGTGCTAGTATCGACAATGAGCAGTTCTTC. Translated, it gives CSASIDNEQFF.

The chain couples TRBV20-1 to TRBJ1-5, with D perhaps TRBD1 (6 bases). Germline values: CDR1 DFQATT, CDR2 SNEGSKA (reference sequence). The CDR3 extends over 15 amino acids. Trimming stripped 5 bases from V and 6 bases from J, with 20 bases between. The CDR3: CSARGIPGVGQPQHF. CDR3 DNA sequence: TGCAGTGCTCGCGGAATACCAGGGGTTGGTCAGCCCCAGCATTTT.